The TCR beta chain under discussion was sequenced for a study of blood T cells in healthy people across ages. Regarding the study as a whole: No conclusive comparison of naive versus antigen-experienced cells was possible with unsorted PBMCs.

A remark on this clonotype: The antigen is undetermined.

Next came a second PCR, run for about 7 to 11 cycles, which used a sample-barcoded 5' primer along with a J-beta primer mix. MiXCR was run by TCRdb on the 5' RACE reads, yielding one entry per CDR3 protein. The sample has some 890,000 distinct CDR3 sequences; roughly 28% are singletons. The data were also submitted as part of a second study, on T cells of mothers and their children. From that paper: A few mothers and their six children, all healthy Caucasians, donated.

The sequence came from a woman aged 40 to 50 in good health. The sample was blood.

CDR3 sequence: CASRGTAENPGTNNSPLHF. The CDR3 DNA reads TGTGCCAGCAGAGGGACAGCCGAGAACCCCGGGACAAATAATTCACCCCTCCACTTT. The chain combines TRBV12-3 or TRBV12-4 with TRBJ1-6, with 7 bases matching TRBD1. Trimming took 6 bases from V and 5 from J; bases not matched to a gene: 19. This CDR3 contains 19 residues.